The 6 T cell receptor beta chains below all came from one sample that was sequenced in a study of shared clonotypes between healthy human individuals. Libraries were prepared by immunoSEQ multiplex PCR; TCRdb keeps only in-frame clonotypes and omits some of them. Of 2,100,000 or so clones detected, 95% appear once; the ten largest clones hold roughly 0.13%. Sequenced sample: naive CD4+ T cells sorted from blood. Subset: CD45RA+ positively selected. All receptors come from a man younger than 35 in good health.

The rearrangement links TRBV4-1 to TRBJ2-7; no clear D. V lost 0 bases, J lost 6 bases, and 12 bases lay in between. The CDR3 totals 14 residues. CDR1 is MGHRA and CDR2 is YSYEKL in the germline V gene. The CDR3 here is CASSQEGRRSEQYF. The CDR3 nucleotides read TGCGCCAGCAGCCAAGAAGGTAGAAGGAGCGAGCAGTACTTC.

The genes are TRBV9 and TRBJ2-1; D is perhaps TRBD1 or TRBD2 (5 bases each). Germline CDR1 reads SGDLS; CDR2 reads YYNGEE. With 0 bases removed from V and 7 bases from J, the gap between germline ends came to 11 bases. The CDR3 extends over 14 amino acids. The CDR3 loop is CASSVGDALNEQFF. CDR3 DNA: TGTGCCAGCAGCGTAGGGGACGCCCTGAATGAGCAGTTCTTC.

In DNA, the CDR3 is TGTGCCAGCAGTCGGGGGAGGGGCCACGAGCAGTACTTC. Protein: CASSRGRGHEQYF. The J gene is TRBJ2-7, the V gene TRBV6-6; 7 nucleotides align to TRBD2. The V and J ends lost 5 bases and 5 bases, in that order; junction bases with no gene match: 6. The CDR3 totals 13 residues. Germline V lookup: CDR1 MNHNY, CDR2 SVGAGI (reference sequence).

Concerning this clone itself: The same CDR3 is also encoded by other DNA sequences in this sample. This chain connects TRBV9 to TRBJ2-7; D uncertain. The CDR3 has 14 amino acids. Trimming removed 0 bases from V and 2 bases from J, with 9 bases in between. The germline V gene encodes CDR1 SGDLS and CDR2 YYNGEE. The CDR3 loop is CASSVEVGTYEQYF. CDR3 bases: TGTGCCAGCAGCGTAGAGGTCGGTACCTACGAGCAGTACTTC.

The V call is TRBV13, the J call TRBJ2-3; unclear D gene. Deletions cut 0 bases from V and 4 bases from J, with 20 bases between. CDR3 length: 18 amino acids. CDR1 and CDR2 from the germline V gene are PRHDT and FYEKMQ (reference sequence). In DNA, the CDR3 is TGTGCCAGCAGCTTAGGGTTGACGGTCCAGGATGGGGCAGATACGCAGTATTTT. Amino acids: CASSLGLTVQDGADTQYF. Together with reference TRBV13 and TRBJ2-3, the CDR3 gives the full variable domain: AAGVIQSPRHLIKEKRETATLKCYPIPRHDTVYWYQQGPGQDPQFLISFYEKMQSDKGSIPDRFSAQQFSDYHSELNMSSLELGDSALYFCASSLGLTVQDGADTQYFGPGTRLTVL.

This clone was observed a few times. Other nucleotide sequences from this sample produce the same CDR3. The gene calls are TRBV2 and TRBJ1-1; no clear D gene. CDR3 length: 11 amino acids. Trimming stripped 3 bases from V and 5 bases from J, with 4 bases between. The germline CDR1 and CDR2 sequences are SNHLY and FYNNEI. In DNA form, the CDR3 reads TGTGCCAGCAGTGAGGTAACTGAAGCTTTCTTT. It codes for CASSEVTEAFF.